The T cell receptor (beta chain) described here comes from a study of blood T cell repertoires in COVID-19. Overall study context: Material from acute and convalescent COVID-19 was sourced from the United States, Italy and Spain. Sources were T cells, B-cell-depleted T cells, or PBMCs; the material itself was cDNA or gDNA.

Source study methods: Reference gene primer amplification in the assay estimated nucleated cell counts. Repertoires were generated with immunoSEQ multiplex PCR, while TCRdb's copy carries only in-frame clones and drops some. V and J calls and clone size are as listed in that table; D and trimming were resolved from the DNA. Of fewer than 60,000 clones in the sample, less than 80% were seen once. Trimming stripped 1 base from V and 5 bases from J, with 12 bases between. The CDR3 has 15 residues. In germline, CDR1 is SGHRS, CDR2 YFSETQ. Sequencing was performed on peripheral blood. The rearrangement links TRBV5-1 to TRBJ1-4; tentative D call: TRBD1 (6 bases). The sequence was obtained from a man between 65 and 85 years old with acute or convalescent COVID-19. Here the CDR3 DNA reads TGCGCCAGCAGCTTGACAGGGCCTCGGAATGAAAAACTGTTTTTT. Its protein product is CASSLTGPRNEKLFF. The whole variable domain, filled in from reference TRBV5-1 and TRBJ1-4, reads KAGVTQTPRYLIKTRGQQVTLSCSPISGHRSVSWYQQTPGQGLQFLFEYFSETQRNKGNFPGRFSGRQFSNSRSEMNVSTLELGDSALYLCASSLTGPRNEKLFFGSGTQLSVL.